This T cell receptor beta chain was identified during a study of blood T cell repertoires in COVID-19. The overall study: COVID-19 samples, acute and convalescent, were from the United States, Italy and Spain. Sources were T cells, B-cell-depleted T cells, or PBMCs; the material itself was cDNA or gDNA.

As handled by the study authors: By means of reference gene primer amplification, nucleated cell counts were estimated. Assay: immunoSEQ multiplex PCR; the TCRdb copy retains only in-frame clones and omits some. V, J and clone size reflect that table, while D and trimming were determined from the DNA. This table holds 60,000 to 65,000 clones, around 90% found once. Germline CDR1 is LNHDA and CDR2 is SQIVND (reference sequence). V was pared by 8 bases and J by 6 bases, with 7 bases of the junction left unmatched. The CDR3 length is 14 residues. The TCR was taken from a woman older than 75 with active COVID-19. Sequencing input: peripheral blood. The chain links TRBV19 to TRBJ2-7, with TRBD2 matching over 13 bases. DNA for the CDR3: TGTGCCAGTCGCAGCGGACTAGCGGGAGTCGAGCAGTACTTC. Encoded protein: CASRSGLAGVEQYF.